This section outlines one TCR beta chain sequence together with its context. What antigen it recognizes has not been identified. Within one base of it there is no much larger clone, and no base qualities were kept. CDR1 is given as SGHTA and CDR2 as FQGNSA, both from the germline V gene. At the junction V is shortened by 1 base and J by 6 bases; bases outside the gene matches: 11. From the cysteine up to the phenylalanine, the CDR3 has a length of 16 residues. Here the CDR3 DNA is all that survives: 48 bases in frame from base 1. The data belong to a study of CD8 T cells in ankylosing spondylitis (dated by TCRdb to between 2016 and 2019). Turning to the overall study: The study profiled T cell receptor beta repertoires in healthy donors and ankylosing spondylitis patients to find disease-linked TCR variants. The whole study cohort included roughly 110 healthy donors and over 20 ankylosing spondylitis patients. Peripheral blood was sampled, and synovial fluid was additionally collected from ankylosing spondylitis patients.

Sequencing was performed on an Illumina HiSeq 2500. TCR beta libraries were prepared by quantitative 5'-RACE with molecular barcodes. As for the authors' bioinformatics: A new computational method, built on a probabilistic model of VDJ rearrangement, was used to identify disease-linked TCR variants. In-frame beta chains were kept once TCRdb had trimmed the public reads at Q25 with fastp and called clones with MiXCR. Each entry merges the rows of one CDR3 protein and shows their most common DNA and genes. Clone size and V and J calls follow TCRdb, not the original study. This sample lists 150,000 to 200,000 distinct CDR3 sequences; around 13% were detected once. About 10% of the sample rests with the top ten. Broader findings and caveats from the paper: The disease-linked clones showed a CD8+ phenotype and occurred at relatively low frequencies in peripheral blood. Some motif variants had previously been reported in the synovial fluid and blood of reactive arthritis patients, which suggests shared mechanisms of disease initiation. Blood from ankylosing spondylitis patients appeared to be characterized by a TCR beta motif composed of roughly 8 highly homologous amino acid variants. According to the report, matched synovial fluid samples from ankylosing spondylitis patients were significantly enriched for the disease-linked clones.

Recombination joined TRBV7-2 with TRBJ2-5; a stretch of 7 junction bases matches TRBD1. This clonotype was obtained from a female donor with ankylosing spondylitis or in good health (not recorded which). The sample consisted of blood, either unsorted or a sorted T cell fraction (not recorded which). CDR3 reads: CASSLGSTDRIKTQYF. The bases are TGTGCCAGCAGCTTAGGGTCGACGGACAGGATCAAGACCCAGTACTTC.